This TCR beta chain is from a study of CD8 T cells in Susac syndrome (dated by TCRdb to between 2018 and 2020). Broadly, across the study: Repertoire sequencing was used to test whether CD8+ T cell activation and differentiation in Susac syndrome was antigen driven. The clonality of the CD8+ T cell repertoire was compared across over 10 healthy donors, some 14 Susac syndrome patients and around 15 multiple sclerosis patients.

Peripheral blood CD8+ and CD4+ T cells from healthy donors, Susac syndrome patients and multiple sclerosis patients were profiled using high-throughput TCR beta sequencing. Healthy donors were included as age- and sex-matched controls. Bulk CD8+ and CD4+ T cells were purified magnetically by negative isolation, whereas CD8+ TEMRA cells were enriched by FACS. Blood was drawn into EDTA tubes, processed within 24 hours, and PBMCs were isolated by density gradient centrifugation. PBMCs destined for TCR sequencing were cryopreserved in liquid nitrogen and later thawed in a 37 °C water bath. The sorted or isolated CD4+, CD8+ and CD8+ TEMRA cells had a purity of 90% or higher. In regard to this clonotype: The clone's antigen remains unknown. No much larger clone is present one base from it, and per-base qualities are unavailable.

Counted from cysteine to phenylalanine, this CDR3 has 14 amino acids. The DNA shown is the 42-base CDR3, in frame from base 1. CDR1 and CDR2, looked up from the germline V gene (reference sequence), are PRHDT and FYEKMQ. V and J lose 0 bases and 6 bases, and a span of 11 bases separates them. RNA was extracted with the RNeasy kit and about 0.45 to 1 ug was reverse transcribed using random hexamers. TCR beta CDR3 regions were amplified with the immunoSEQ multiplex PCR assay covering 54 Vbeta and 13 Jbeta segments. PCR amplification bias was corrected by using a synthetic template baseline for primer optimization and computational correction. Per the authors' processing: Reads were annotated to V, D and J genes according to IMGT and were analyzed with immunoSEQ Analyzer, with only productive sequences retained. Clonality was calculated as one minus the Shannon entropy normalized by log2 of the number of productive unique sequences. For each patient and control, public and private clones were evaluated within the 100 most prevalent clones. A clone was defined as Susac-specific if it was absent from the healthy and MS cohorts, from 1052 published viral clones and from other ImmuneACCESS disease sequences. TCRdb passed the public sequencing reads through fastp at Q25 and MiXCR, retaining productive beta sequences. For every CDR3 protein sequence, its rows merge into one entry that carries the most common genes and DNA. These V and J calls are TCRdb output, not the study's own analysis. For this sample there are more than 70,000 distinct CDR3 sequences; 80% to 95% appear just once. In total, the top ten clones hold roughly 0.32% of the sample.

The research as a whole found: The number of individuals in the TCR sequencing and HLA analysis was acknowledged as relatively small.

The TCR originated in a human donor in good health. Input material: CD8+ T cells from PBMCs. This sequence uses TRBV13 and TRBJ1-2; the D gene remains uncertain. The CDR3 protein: CASSLGAGGHGYTF. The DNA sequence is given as TGTGCCAGCAGCTTAGGGGCCGGCGGACATGGCTACACCTTC.